This entry lists 13 T cell receptor beta chains sequenced from one sample in a study of beta chain features in type 1 diabetes. These TCRs are of unknown antigen specificity. The sequenced template was cDNA made from the entire isolated RNA. Sequencing was performed with immunoSEQ multiplex PCR; in TCRdb, only in-frame clones are kept and a portion is missing. This sample has about 160,000 clones, with just over 8% found just once. Notes on the study in general: All four CD4+ subsets of Type 1 diabetes patients contained TCRB CDR3s that were moderately but significantly shorter.

Sequenced sample: central memory CD4+ T cells from blood. The receptors were gathered from a woman aged 18-29 years with type 1 diabetes.

This sequence joins TRBV27 and TRBJ2-1; 11 nucleotides line up with TRBD2. Germline loops: CDR1 MNHEY, CDR2 SMNVEV (reference sequence). V lost 5 bases and J lost 5; bases outside the gene matches: 17. This CDR3 has 19 residues. CDR3 DNA: TGTGCCAGCAGTCCTCGACTAGCGGGGAGAGGGAGCACACACAATGAGCAGTTCTTC. Protein: CASSPRLAGRGSTHNEQFF.

CDR3 sequence reads: CTSSRAWLSGTSNEQFF. Here the CDR3 DNA reads TGCACCAGCAGCCGGGCCTGGCTTAGCGGGACTAGCAATGAGCAGTTCTTC. The J gene is TRBJ2-1, the V gene TRBV1; the table's TRBD2 call for D was not verified on the DNA. TRBV1 is shown as a pseudogene. The CDR3 extends over 17 amino acids.

This clone was counted between two and nine times. The chain recombines TRBV6-4 with TRBJ1-1; 7 positions match TRBD1. The length of the CDR3 is 14 residues. Germline CDR1 and CDR2: MRHNA and SNTAGT. V gave up 3 bases and J gave up 6 bases; unmatched junction bases: 7. The CDR3 nucleotides are TGTGCCAGCAGTGAGGATTGGGACAGTCCTGAAGCTTTCTTT. It codes for CASSEDWDSPEAFF.

The table lists this clone with a few counts. This chain's CDR3 is CASSYFAGANTEAFF. CDR3 nucleotide sequence: TGTGCCAGCAGTTACTTCGCAGGGGCGAACACTGAAGCTTTCTTT. The chain carries TRBV6-5 and TRBJ1-1; D possibly corresponds to TRBD1 (6 bases). This CDR3 contains 15 residues. The V and J ends lost 1 base and 1 base respectively, with 10 bases between them. The germline V gene has CDR1 MNHEY and CDR2 SVGAGI.

The chain is built from TRBV5-1 and TRBJ2-2, with a tentative D call TRBD1 (5 bases). V lost 4 bases to trimming and J lost 6 bases, with 13 bases between them. The CDR3 spans 14 residues. Germline V gene lookup returns CDR1 SGHRS and CDR2 YFSETQ. DNA of the CDR3: TGCGCCAGCAGCCAAGGGGAACCAGCCGGGGAGCTGTTTTTT. Encoded protein: CASSQGEPAGELFF.

The chain employs TRBV28 and TRBJ2-4, with D unclear. V was clipped by 6 bases and J by 0 bases, with 9 bases between them. The CDR3 has 14 residues. Germline V gene data show CDR1 as MDHEN and CDR2 as SYDVKM. CDR3 protein: CASRAGVAKNIQYF. The CDR3 DNA is TGTGCCAGCAGGGCTGGAGTAGCCAAAAACATTCAGTACTTC.

This clone was detected a few times. The junction departs from the called germline gene at one end, perhaps through a read error. This chain uses TRBV7-7 with TRBJ2-7, with TRBD2 matching over 10 bases. Germline CDR1 SSHAT, CDR2 FNYEAQ (reference sequence). CDR3 length: 14 amino acids. The CDR3 here is CASSPSGRAYEQYF. CDR3 DNA sequence: TGTGCTAGCAGCCCGAGCGGGAGGGCCTACGAGCAGTACTTC.

This chain joins TRBV18 and TRBJ2-5, with 7 nucleotides matching TRBD2. Unmatched junction bases numbered 10, after V lost 5 bases and J lost 4 bases. The CDR3 sequence is 15 residues long. Germline V gene data show CDR1 as KGHSH and CDR2 as LQKENI. CDR3: CASSSRGSPGETQYF. The CDR3 nucleotides read TGTGCCAGCTCATCGCGGGGGTCCCCGGGAGAGACCCAGTACTTC.

The gene calls are TRBV27 and TRBJ2-7; tentative D call: TRBD2 (5 bases). Trimming took off 4 bases at V and 2 bases at J, with 12 bases between the two ends. The CDR3 has 14 residues. Germline V gene sequence: CDR1 MNHEY, CDR2 SMNVEV (reference sequence). As DNA, the CDR3 is TGTGCCAGCAGTTCCCCCGGGGTGCCCTACGAGCAGTACTTC. This gives the protein CASSSPGVPYEQYF.

J is TRBJ1-3 and V is TRBV10-3; a possible D gene is TRBD1 (6 bases). The germline gives CDR1 ENHRY, CDR2 SYGVKD. V shed 6 bases and J shed 4 bases, with 10 bases lying between them. The CDR3 covers 13 residues. The CDR3 DNA reads TGTGCCATCAGCGACGACAGGGGAAACACCATATATTTT. This gives the protein CAISDDRGNTIYF.

This clone has a handful of counts. The CDR3 DNA sequence: TGTGCCTGGAGTGGAGCGGGAGGGTACAATGAGCAGTTCTTC. This gives the protein CAWSGAGGYNEQFF. V gene TRBV30 combines with J gene TRBJ2-1; 10 positions agree with TRBD2. Germline loops: CDR1 GTSNPN, CDR2 SVGIG (reference sequence). The V and J ends lost 1 base and 4 bases, in that order; junction bases with no gene match: 1. This CDR3 is built from 14 residues.

The chain is built from TRBV5-6 and TRBJ2-2, with 8 bases lining up with TRBD1. Germline CDR1 is SGHDT and CDR2 is YYEEEE. This CDR3 is built from 14 residues. V shed 2 bases, J shed 8 bases, and the junction held 5 bases outside the gene matches. The CDR3 sequence is CASSFQGAPGELFF. The CDR3 nucleotides read TGTGCCAGCAGCTTCCAGGGGGCGCCTGGGGAGCTGTTTTTT.

In its sample, this clone was seen a few times. The J gene is TRBJ2-3, the V gene TRBV7-2; the D is unclear. In germline, CDR1 is SGHTA, CDR2 FQGNSA. V shed 5 bases and J shed 3 bases, with 9 bases lying between them. The length of the CDR3 is 13 residues. CDR3 in amino acids: CASSPGRTDTQYF. DNA for the CDR3: TGTGCCAGCAGCCCGGGTCGAACAGATACGCAGTATTTT.